These 20 T cell receptor beta chains originate from one sample sequenced in a study of OX40 agonist ivuxolimab in advanced cancers. The table came from immunoSEQ multiplex PCR; TCRdb's copy has only in-frame clones and leaves some out. The sample records 55,000 to 85,000 clones, about nine tenths being singletons. This specimen was CD4+ or CD8+ T cells sorted from blood, taken in a trial of the OX40 agonist ivuxolimab. The receptors were sampled from an adult with an advanced solid tumor such as melanoma, head and neck, liver or kidney cancer.

This clone was counted a single time. V gene TRBV5-4 combines with J gene TRBJ2-2; 8 nucleotides align to TRBD2. CDR1 SGHNT and CDR2 YYREEE come from the germline V gene (reference sequence). The CDR3 spans 15 residues. Unmatched junction bases numbered 6, after V lost 2 bases and J lost 6 bases. CDR3 sequence reads: CASSFGRGKAGELFF. CDR3 DNA: TGTGCCAGCAGCTTCGGGAGGGGAAAGGCCGGGGAGCTGTTTTTT.

The gene calls are TRBV6-1 and TRBJ1-5; D may be TRBD1 (6 bases). Germline V gene data show CDR1 as MNHNS and CDR2 as SASEGT. V lost 1 base, J lost 4 bases, and 20 bases lay in between. The CDR3 consists of 18 residues. CDR3 DNA: TGTGCCAGCAGTGAAGTCTTCCCGGCGGGGGCAGGGAATCAGCCCCAGCATTTT. Translation gives CASSEVFPAGAGNQPQHF.

V and J are TRBV15 and TRBJ2-1; a possible D gene is TRBD1 (6 bases). The CDR3 covers 15 residues. Germline V gene data show CDR1 as LNHNV and CDR2 as YYDKDF (reference sequence). V dropped 1 base and J dropped 5 bases, with 12 bases sitting between them. The CDR3 reads CATSRGRTEDNEQFF. DNA for the CDR3: TGTGCCACCAGCAGAGGTAGGACAGAGGACAATGAGCAGTTCTTC.

The chain employs TRBV7-3 and TRBJ1-1, with D possibly being TRBD1 (5 bases). There are 14 residues in the CDR3. V dropped 4 bases and J dropped 2 bases, with 11 bases sitting between them. Germline V gene sequence: CDR1 SGHTA, CDR2 FQGTGA. In DNA form, the CDR3 reads TGTGCCAGCAGCTCCGGGGCGTCAAACACTGAAGCTTTCTTT. Its translation is CASSSGASNTEAFF.

This clone came up a few times. This chain uses TRBV6-4 with TRBJ1-6; D is undetermined. This CDR3 is 13 amino acids long. The germline V gene encodes CDR1 MRHNA and CDR2 SNTAGT. The V end lost 3 bases, the J end lost 11 bases, and 11 bases lay between the germline ends. The CDR3 nucleotides read TGTGCCAGCAGTGAAAAGGAACGGGCACCCCTCCACTTT. Amino acid sequence: CASSEKERAPLHF.

This clone was seen once. The chain combines TRBV2 with TRBJ1-5; D is unclear. CDR1 SNHLY and CDR2 FYNNEI come from the germline V gene. There are 14 residues in the CDR3. Trimming took off 7 bases at V and 5 bases at J, with 15 bases between the two ends. CDR3: CASMGSEYYQPQHF. CDR3 sequence (DNA): TGTGCCAGCATGGGCAGCGAATATTATCAGCCCCAGCATTTT.

The V call is TRBV21-1, the J call TRBJ2-1; the DNA was not compared with TRBD1, the D call given in the table. TRBV21-1 is labeled a pseudogene. The CDR3 has 17 residues. The CDR3 nucleotides are TGTGCCAGCAGCCCCCTTCGCCTACAGGCGAAATACAATGAGCAGTTCTTC. It codes for CASSPLRLQAKYNEQFF.

V and J are TRBV6-1 and TRBJ2-3; the D is unclear. The germline gives CDR1 MNHNS, CDR2 SASEGT. V lost 4 bases, J lost 0 bases, and 8 bases lay in between. There are 14 residues in the CDR3. Written as DNA, the CDR3 is TGTGCCAGCAGTGTGGGCCCTAGCACAGATACGCAGTATTTT. Translated, it gives CASSVGPSTDTQYF.

This rearrangement joins TRBV7-2 to TRBJ2-1; D assignment may be TRBD1 or TRBD2 (6 bases each). V dropped 6 bases and J dropped 6 bases, with 18 bases sitting between them. The CDR3 sequence is 15 residues long. CDR1 is SGHTA and CDR2 is FQGNSA in the germline V gene. DNA for the CDR3: TGTGCCAGCAGAGGGGGGACCACCCGGTCCAATGAGCAGTTCTTC. The encoded protein is CASRGGTTRSNEQFF.

This clone appeared a single time. The genes are TRBV5-6 and TRBJ1-2; 9 bases fit TRBD1. V trimming: 4 bases; J trimming: 4 bases; junction bases outside the gene matches: 5. The germline V gene has CDR1 SGHDT and CDR2 YYEEEE. The CDR3 sequence is 14 residues long. The CDR3 DNA follows: TGTGCCAGCAGCCCAACGACAGGGGGCTATGGCTACACCTTC. It encodes CASSPTTGGYGYTF.

The rearrangement joins TRBV19 to TRBJ2-4; D might be TRBD2 (6 bases). CDR1 and CDR2 (germline): LNHDA, SQIVND (reference sequence). The CDR3 has 19 residues. Deletions cut 0 bases from V and 2 bases from J, with 20 bases between. The CDR3 DNA is TGTGCCAGTAGTATAGAAGCCGGGGGAGCCTCCGCGACCAAAAACATTCAGTACTTC. This translates into CASSIEAGGASATKNIQYF.

This clone was seen just once. The V gene is TRBV28, the J gene TRBJ2-1; 9 bases line up with TRBD2. V lost 7 bases to trimming and J lost 6 bases; unmatched junction nucleotides: 13. The CDR3 extends over 16 amino acids. The germline V gene encodes CDR1 MDHEN and CDR2 SYDVKM. CDR3 sequence: CASNTPGGGAFNEQFF. CDR3 sequence (DNA): TGTGCCAGCAACACTCCGGGCGGGGGGGCCTTCAATGAGCAGTTCTTC.

The CDR3: CASSDPAVQIEETQYF. The CDR3, as DNA: TGTGCCAGCAGTGACCCCGCGGTGCAGATAGAAGAGACCCAGTACTTC. This chain connects TRBV6-4 to TRBJ2-5; the D is unclear. This CDR3 spans 16 amino acids. Germline CDR1 reads MRHNA; CDR2 reads SNTAGT. Trimming cost V 2 bases and J 3 bases, with 16 bases left between them.

V gene TRBV6-1 combines with J gene TRBJ1-5; 7 nucleotides align to TRBD1. The CDR3 extends over 16 amino acids. The germline CDR1 and CDR2 sequences are MNHNS and SASEGT. With V trimmed by 0 bases and J by 1 base, 3 bases remained unmatched. The CDR3 sequence is CASSEAEGQSNQPQHF. The CDR3 coding sequence is TGTGCCAGCAGTGAAGCGGAGGGACAGAGCAATCAGCCCCAGCATTTT.

The J gene is TRBJ2-5, the V gene TRBV29-1, with 11 nucleotides matching TRBD1. Germline V gives CDR1 SQVTM, CDR2 ANQGSEA. This CDR3 has 14 residues. J gave up 2 bases and V 3 bases, and 2 bases lay outside the gene matches. The chain's CDR3 is CSVDGTGGQETQYF. The CDR3 nucleotides are TGCAGCGTTGACGGGACAGGGGGACAAGAGACCCAGTACTTC.

This clone has a handful of counts. V gene TRBV14 combines with J gene TRBJ2-3; D ambiguous. The length of the CDR3 is 14 residues. V was trimmed by 4 bases and J by 9 bases, leaving 17 bases between them. The germline V gene encodes CDR1 SGHDN and CDR2 FVKESK. The CDR3 loop reads CASSPNLGLRTQYF. The CDR3 DNA is TGTGCCAGCAGCCCGAACCTAGGCCTCCGGACGCAGTATTTT.

The chain recombines TRBV14 with TRBJ1-6, with D possibly TRBD1 on 6 matching bases. From germline, CDR1 is SGHDN and CDR2 FVKESK. This CDR3 contains 15 residues. V was pared by 1 base and J by 9 bases, with 13 bases between. For the CDR3, the DNA is TGTGCCAGCAGCCAAGGAACAGGGTTAAGTTCACCCCTCCACTTT. Its translation is CASSQGTGLSSPLHF.

CDR3 bases: TGTGCCAGCAGCCCTCCTTCGATTCTCCAGCGCGGGATACACCTACAGCCCCAGCATTTT. It is translated as CASSPPSILQRGIHLQPQHF. The chain joins TRBV21-1 to TRBJ1-5. TRBV21-1 is listed as a pseudogene. The CDR3 runs 20 residues.

This clone was found a few times. V gene TRBV5-6 combines with J gene TRBJ1-1; no definite D call. V was clipped by 0 bases and J by 5 bases, with 5 bases between them. This CDR3 contains 12 residues. In germline, CDR1 is SGHDT, CDR2 YYEEEE. CDR3: CASSLARTEAFF. In nucleotides, the CDR3 is TGTGCCAGCAGCTTGGCGCGGACTGAAGCTTTCTTT.

CDR3 bases: TGTGCCAGCAGTGGAACAGGGCTCTCTGGAAACACCATATATTTT. This gives the protein CASSGTGLSGNTIYF. The chain has TRBV6-5 and TRBJ1-3, with TRBD1 as a possible D gene (6 bases). In germline, CDR1 is MNHEY, CDR2 SVGAGI. V was shortened by 5 bases and J by 0 bases, with 11 bases between the two germline ends. The CDR3 loop spans 15 amino acids.